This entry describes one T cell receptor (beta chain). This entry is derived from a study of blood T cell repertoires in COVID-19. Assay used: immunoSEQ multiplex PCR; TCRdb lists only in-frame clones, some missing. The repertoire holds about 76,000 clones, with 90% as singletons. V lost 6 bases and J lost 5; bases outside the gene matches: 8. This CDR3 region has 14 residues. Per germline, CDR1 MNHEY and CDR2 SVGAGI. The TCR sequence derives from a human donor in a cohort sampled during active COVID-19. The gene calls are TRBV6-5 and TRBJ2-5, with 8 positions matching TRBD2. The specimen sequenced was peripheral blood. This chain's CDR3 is CASSSGLAVETQYF. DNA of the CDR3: TGTGCCAGCAGCAGTGGACTAGCAGTGGAGACCCAGTACTTC.